One and the same sample provided the 9 T cell receptor beta chains below, sequenced in a study of shared clonotypes between healthy human individuals. The method was immunoSEQ multiplex PCR; TCRdb's version includes in-frame clones alone and lacks a portion of them. The repertoire holds about 2.2 million clones, just over 90% seen once, with about 1.7% in the top ten. As defined, naive CD8 cells were CD45RO-negative and positively selected for CCR7, with terminally differentiated effector memory CD45RA+ cells excluded. The sequenced material came from naive CD8+ T cells from PBMCs. The receptors come from a man aged 18-30 years in good health. Some clones in this sample may be carry-over from other donors' samples.

The chain's CDR3 is CASSQGLSSGSNTEAFF. DNA of the CDR3: TGCGCCAGCAGCCAAGGACTGAGTTCGGGCTCGAACACTGAAGCTTTCTTT. The chain joins TRBV4-1 to TRBJ1-1; the D is unclear. V was pared by 1 base and J by 1 base, with 16 bases between. The CDR3 is 17 amino acids. The V gene's germline CDR1 is MGHRA and CDR2 YSYEKL.

This clone appeared once. The chain uses TRBV4-3 and TRBJ1-2; 8 nucleotides match TRBD1. The CDR3 length is 16 residues. The V segment lost 1 base and the J segment 7 bases; nucleotides outside the gene matches: 11. Germline V gives CDR1 LGHNA, CDR2 YSLEER. The chain's CDR3 is CASSQGRGRELAGYTF. The CDR3 DNA is TGCGCCAGCAGCCAAGGCAGGGGGCGCGAATTGGCTGGCTACACCTTC.

This rearrangement joins TRBV5-1 to TRBJ2-2, with 10 nucleotides matching TRBD2. This CDR3 comprises 17 residues. CDR1 and CDR2 (germline): SGHRS, YFSETQ. V dropped 3 bases and J dropped 1; count of bases not matched to a gene: 6. CDR3 bases: TGCGCCAGCAGCTCCAACATAGCGGGAGGGAACACCGGGGAGCTGTTTTTT. The encoded protein is CASSSNIAGGNTGELFF.

This chain's CDR3 is CASSLGSGGELFF. CDR3 coding DNA: TGTGCCAGCAGCTTAGGGTCGGGCGGGGAGCTGTTTTTT. The chain uses TRBV13 and TRBJ2-2; D is unclear. In germline, CDR1 is PRHDT, CDR2 FYEKMQ (reference sequence). CDR3 length equals 13 residues. Trimming took 0 bases from V and 7 from J, leaving 6 bases between them. Full variable domain (remainder filled in from reference TRBV13 and TRBJ2-2): AAGVIQSPRHLIKEKRETATLKCYPIPRHDTVYWYQQGPGQDPQFLISFYEKMQSDKGSIPDRFSAQQFSDYHSELNMSSLELGDSALYFCASSLGSGGELFFGEGSRLTVL.

This chain links TRBV15 with TRBJ1-2, with unresolved D. The CDR3 runs to 15 residues. Germline lookup yields CDR1 LNHNV and CDR2 YYDKDF (reference sequence). V dropped 1 base and J dropped 1 base, with 10 bases sitting between them. CDR3 nucleotide sequence: TGTGCCACCAGCAGAGTTGAGGACGTTAACTATGGCTACACCTTC. It codes for CATSRVEDVNYGYTF.

This clone was seen only a few times. Within the sample, other DNA sequences also encode this same CDR3. This chain uses TRBV9 with TRBJ2-2; D may be TRBD1 (6 bases). CDR3 length: 13 amino acids. Per the germline V gene, CDR1 is SGDLS and CDR2 is YYNGEE. V lost 1 base and J lost 6, with 7 bases in between. CDR3 residues: CASSVTGSGELFF. The CDR3 DNA is TGTGCCAGCAGCGTAACAGGGTCCGGGGAGCTGTTTTTT.

V usage is TRBV19 and J usage is TRBJ2-7, with D possibly matching TRBD1 (5 bases). Looked up from germline, CDR1 is LNHDA and CDR2 is SQIVND (reference sequence). The CDR3 loop spans 14 amino acids. V dropped 7 bases and J dropped 2 bases, with 15 bases sitting between them. In nucleotides, the CDR3 is TGTGCCAGTACCTCCGACAGCGCGGCCTACGAGCAGTACTTC. It specifies CASTSDSAAYEQYF. The variable domain in full, completed from reference TRBV19 and TRBJ2-7, reads DGGITQSPKYLFRKEGQNVTLSCEQNLNHDAMYWYRQDPGQGLRLIYYSQIVNDFQKGDIAEGYSVSREKKESFPLTVTSAQKNPTAFYLCASTSDSAAYEQYFGPGTRLTVT.

J is TRBJ1-3 and V is TRBV7-9; D not resolved. With 5 bases removed from V and 4 bases from J, the gap between germline ends came to 18 bases. CDR1 SEHNR and CDR2 FQNEAQ come from the germline V gene (reference sequence). This CDR3 has 16 amino acids. Written as DNA, the CDR3 is TGTGCCAGCAGCCCGGGCCCCAGAGCTACCGGAAACACCATATATTTT. Its protein is CASSPGPRATGNTIYF.

V is TRBV27 and J is TRBJ1-1; D possibly corresponds to TRBD1 (5 bases). Trimming removed 6 bases at V and 7 bases at J, with 21 bases between. There are 15 residues in the CDR3. Germline CDR1 and CDR2: MNHEY and SMNVEV (reference sequence). Written as DNA, the CDR3 is TGTGCCAGCAGGTCGGCCAGGGTATTAGGGAATGAAGCTTTCTTT. Translated: CASRSARVLGNEAFF.